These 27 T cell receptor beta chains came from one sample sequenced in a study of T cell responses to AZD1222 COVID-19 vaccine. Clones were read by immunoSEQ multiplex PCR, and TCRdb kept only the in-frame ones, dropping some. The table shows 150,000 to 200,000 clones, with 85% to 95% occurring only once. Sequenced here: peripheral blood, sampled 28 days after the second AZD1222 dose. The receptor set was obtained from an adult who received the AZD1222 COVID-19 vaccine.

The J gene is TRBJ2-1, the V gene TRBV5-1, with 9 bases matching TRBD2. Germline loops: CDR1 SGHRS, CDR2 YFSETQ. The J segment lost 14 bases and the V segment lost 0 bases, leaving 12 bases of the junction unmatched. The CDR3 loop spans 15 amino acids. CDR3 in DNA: TGCGCCAGCAGCTTGGATGGGACTAGCCCAACCTGGGAGTTCTTC. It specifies CASSLDGTSPTWEFF.

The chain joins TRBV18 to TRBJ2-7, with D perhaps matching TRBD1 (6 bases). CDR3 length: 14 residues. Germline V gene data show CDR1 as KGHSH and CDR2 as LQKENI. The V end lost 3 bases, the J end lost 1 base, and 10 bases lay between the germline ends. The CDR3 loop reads CASSPLDSSYEQYF. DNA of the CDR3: TGTGCCAGCTCACCGTTGGACAGTTCCTACGAGCAGTACTTC.

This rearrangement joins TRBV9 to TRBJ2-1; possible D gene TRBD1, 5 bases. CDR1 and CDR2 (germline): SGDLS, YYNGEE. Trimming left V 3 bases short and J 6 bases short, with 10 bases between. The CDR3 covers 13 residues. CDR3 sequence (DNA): TGTGCCAGCAGCGGGGGCCCCGGCAATGAGCAGTTCTTC. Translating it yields CASSGGPGNEQFF.

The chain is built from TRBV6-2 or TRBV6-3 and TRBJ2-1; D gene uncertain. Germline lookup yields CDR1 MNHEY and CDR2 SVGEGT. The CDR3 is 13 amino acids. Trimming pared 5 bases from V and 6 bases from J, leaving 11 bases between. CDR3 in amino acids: CASSEDGPNEQFF. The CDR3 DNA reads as TGTGCCAGCAGTGAGGACGGACCCAATGAGCAGTTCTTC.

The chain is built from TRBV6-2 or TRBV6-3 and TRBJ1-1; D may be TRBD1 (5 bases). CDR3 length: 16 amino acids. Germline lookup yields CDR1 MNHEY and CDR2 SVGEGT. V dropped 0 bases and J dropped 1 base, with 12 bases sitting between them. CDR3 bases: TGTGCCAGCAGTTACTCTAGGGGAGGGCCGAACACTGAAGCTTTCTTT. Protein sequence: CASSYSRGGPNTEAFF.

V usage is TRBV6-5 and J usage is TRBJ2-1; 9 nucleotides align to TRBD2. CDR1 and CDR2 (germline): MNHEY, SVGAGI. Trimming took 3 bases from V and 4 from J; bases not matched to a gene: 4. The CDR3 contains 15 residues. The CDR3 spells CASSYSGLAYNEQFF. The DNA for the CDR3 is TGTGCCAGCAGTTATTCGGGACTAGCTTACAATGAGCAGTTCTTC.

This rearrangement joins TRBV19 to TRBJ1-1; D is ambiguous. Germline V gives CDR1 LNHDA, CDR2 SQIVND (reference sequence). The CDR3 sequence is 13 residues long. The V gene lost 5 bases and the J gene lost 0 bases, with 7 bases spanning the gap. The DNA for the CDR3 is TGTGCCAGTAGTTTGACGGTGAACACTGAAGCTTTCTTT. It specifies CASSLTVNTEAFF.

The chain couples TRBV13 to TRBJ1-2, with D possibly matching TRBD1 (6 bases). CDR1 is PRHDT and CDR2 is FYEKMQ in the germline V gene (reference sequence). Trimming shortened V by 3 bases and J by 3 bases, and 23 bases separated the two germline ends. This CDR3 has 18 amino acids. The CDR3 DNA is TGTGCCAGCAGCTTCGACCGCGAGACAGGTCAGGCGGACTATGGCTACACCTTC. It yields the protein CASSFDRETGQADYGYTF.

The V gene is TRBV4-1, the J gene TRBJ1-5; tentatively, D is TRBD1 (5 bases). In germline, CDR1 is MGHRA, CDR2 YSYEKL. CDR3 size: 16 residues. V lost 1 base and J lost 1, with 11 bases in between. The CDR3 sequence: CASSQAFRGSNQPQHF. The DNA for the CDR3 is TGCGCCAGCAGCCAAGCGTTCCGGGGCAGCAATCAGCCCCAGCATTTT.

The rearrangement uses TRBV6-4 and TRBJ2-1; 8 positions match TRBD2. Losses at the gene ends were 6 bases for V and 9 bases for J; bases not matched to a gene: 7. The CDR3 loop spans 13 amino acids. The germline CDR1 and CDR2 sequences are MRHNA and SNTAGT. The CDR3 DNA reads TGTGCCAGCAGGGGGCCGGGAGGGTCTGAGCAGTTCTTC. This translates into CASRGPGGSEQFF.

CDR3 residues: CASCADRRQPQHF. In nucleotides, the CDR3 is TGTGCCAGCTGCGCGGACAGACGGCAGCCCCAGCATTTT. This chain links TRBV18 with TRBJ1-5; the D gene is possibly TRBD1 (6 bases). The V gene lost 7 bases and the J gene lost 7 bases, with 14 bases spanning the gap. Germline V gene sequence: CDR1 KGHSH, CDR2 LQKENI. The CDR3 runs 13 residues.

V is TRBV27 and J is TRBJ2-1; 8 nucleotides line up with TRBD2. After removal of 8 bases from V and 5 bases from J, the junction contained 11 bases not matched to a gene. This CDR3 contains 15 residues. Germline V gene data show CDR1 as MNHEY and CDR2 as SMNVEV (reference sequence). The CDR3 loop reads CASCELSGRNNEQFF. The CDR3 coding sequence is TGTGCCAGCTGTGAGTTAAGCGGGAGAAACAATGAGCAGTTCTTC.

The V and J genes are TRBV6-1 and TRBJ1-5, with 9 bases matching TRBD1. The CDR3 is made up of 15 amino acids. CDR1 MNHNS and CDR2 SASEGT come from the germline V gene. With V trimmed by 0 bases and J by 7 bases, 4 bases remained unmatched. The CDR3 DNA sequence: TGTGCCAGCAGTGAAGCGGACAGGGGTTGGCAGCCCCAGCATTTT. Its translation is CASSEADRGWQPQHF.

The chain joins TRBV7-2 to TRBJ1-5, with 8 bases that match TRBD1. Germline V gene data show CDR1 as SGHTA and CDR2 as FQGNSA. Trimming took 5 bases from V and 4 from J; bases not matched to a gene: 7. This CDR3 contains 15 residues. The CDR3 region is CASSKGTGQNQPQHF. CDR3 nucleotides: TGTGCCAGCAGCAAGGGGACAGGCCAGAATCAGCCCCAGCATTTT.

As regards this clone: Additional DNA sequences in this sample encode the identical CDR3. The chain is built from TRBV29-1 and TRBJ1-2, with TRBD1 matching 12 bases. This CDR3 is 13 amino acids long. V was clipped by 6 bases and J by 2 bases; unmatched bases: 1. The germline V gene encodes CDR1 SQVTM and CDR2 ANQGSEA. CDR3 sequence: CSVGTGGNYGYTF. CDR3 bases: TGCAGCGTGGGGACAGGGGGCAACTATGGCTACACCTTC.

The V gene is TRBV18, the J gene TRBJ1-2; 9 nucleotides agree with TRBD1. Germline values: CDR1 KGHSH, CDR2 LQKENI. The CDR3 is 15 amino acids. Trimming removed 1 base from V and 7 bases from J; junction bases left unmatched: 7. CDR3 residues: CASSPLQDRGIGYTF. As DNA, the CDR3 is TGTGCCAGCTCACCACTTCAGGACAGGGGAATTGGCTACACCTTC.

The CDR3 DNA sequence: TGCGCCAGCAGCACTAGCGGGAGTTTCTACGAGCAGTACTTC. It yields the protein CASSTSGSFYEQYF. The chain has TRBV5-1 and TRBJ2-7, with 11 positions matching TRBD2. V gave up 4 bases and J gave up 3 bases; unmatched junction bases: 3. This CDR3 region has 14 residues. Germline loops: CDR1 SGHRS, CDR2 YFSETQ.

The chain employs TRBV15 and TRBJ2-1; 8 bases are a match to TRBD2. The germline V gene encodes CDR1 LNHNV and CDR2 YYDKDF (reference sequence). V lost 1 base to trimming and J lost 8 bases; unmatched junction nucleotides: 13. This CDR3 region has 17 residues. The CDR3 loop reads CATSRVVSGSVVHEQFF. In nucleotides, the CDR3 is TGTGCCACCAGCAGAGTGGTAAGCGGGAGTGTGGTCCATGAGCAGTTCTTC.

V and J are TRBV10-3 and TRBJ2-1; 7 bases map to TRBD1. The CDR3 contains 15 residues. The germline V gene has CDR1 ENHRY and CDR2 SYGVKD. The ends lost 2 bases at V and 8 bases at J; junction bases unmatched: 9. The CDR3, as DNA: TGTGCCATCAGTGAGGCAGGTGTAGGGGGCTATGAGCAGTTCTTC. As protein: CAISEAGVGGYEQFF.

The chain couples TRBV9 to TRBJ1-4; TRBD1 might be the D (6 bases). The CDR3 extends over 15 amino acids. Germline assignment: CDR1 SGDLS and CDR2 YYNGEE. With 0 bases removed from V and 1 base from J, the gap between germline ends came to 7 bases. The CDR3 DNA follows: TGTGCCAGCAGCGTAGGGACAGAAACTAATGAAAAACTGTTTTTT. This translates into CASSVGTETNEKLFF.

In nucleotides, the CDR3 is TGTGCCAGCTCACCCTCAGCGACAGGTGTCCCTAATGAAAAACTGTTTTTT. Translation gives CASSPSATGVPNEKLFF. The J gene is TRBJ1-4, the V gene TRBV18; tentative D call: TRBD1 (6 bases). Germline V gene lookup returns CDR1 KGHSH and CDR2 LQKENI. V was trimmed by 3 bases and J by 3 bases, leaving 17 bases between them. CDR3 length: 17 residues.

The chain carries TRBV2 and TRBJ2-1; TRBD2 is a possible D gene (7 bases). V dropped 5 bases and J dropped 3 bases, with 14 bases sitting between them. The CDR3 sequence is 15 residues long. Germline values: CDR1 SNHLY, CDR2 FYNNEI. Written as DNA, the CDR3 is TGTGCCAGCAGTATAAACAGGGAGGGCTACAATGAGCAGTTCTTC. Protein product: CASSINREGYNEQFF.

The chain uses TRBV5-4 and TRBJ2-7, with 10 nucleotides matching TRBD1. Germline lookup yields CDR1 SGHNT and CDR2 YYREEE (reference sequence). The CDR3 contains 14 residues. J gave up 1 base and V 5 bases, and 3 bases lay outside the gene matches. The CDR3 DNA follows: TGTGCCAGCAGGGGGACAGGGGATTCCTACGAGCAGTACTTC. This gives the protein CASRGTGDSYEQYF. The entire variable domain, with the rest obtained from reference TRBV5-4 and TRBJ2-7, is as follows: ETGVTQSPTHLIKTRGQQVTLRCSSQSGHNTVSWYQQALGQGPQFIFQYYREEENGRGNFPPRFSGLQFPNYSSELNVNALELDDSALYLCASRGTGDSYEQYFGPGTRLTVT.

The CDR3 spells CATSREGAGENTGELFF. CDR3 sequence (DNA): TGTGCCACCAGCAGAGAAGGAGCGGGGGAGAACACCGGGGAGCTGTTTTTT. The V gene is TRBV15, the J gene TRBJ2-2; 8 bases line up with TRBD2. The CDR3 runs to 17 residues. The ends lost 0 bases at V and 1 base at J; junction bases unmatched: 4. Germline V gene lookup returns CDR1 LNHNV and CDR2 YYDKDF (reference sequence).

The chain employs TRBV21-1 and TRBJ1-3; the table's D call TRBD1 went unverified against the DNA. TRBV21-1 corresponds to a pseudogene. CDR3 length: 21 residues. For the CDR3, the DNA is TGTGCCAGCAGCGCTAGGGCCTACCCTAAGGACAGGGACCCTTCTGGAAACACCATATATTTT. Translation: CASSARAYPKDRDPSGNTIYF.

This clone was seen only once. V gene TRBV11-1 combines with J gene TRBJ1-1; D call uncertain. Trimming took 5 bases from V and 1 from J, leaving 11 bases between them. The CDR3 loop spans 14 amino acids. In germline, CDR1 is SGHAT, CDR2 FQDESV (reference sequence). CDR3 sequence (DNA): TGTGCCAGCAGCGTACAACGTTCGAACACTGAAGCTTTCTTT. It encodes CASSVQRSNTEAFF.

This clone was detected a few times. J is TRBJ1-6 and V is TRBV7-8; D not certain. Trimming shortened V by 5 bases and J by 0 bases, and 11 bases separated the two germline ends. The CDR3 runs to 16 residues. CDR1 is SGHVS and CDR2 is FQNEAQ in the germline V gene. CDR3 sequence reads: CASSQSPSSYNSPLHF. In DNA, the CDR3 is TGTGCCAGCAGCCAAAGTCCTAGCTCCTATAATTCACCCCTCCACTTT.